By sample fraction, the clone carrying this TCR beta chain is medium-sized. This sample is drawn from a study of breast tumors, draining lymph nodes, adjacent tissues. The CDR3 runs 16 residues. The J segment lost 2 bases and the V segment lost 4 bases, leaving 7 bases of the junction unmatched. CDR1 is SGHDN and CDR2 is FVKESK in the germline V gene. Each CDR3 protein is one row after TCRdb ran MiXCR on the multiplex PCR reads. The data hold about 21,000 distinct CDR3 sequences, with 41% observed a single time. This TCR was recovered from a female donor with breast cancer. Some clones in this sample may be carry-over from other donors' samples. The chain combines TRBV14 with TRBJ2-3; 9 bases map to TRBD1. The sequenced sample was breast tumor tissue. In nucleotides, the CDR3 is TGTGCCAGCAGCCTCGACGGGACAGGGAACACAGATACGCAGTATTTT. Its protein is CASSLDGTGNTDTQYF.